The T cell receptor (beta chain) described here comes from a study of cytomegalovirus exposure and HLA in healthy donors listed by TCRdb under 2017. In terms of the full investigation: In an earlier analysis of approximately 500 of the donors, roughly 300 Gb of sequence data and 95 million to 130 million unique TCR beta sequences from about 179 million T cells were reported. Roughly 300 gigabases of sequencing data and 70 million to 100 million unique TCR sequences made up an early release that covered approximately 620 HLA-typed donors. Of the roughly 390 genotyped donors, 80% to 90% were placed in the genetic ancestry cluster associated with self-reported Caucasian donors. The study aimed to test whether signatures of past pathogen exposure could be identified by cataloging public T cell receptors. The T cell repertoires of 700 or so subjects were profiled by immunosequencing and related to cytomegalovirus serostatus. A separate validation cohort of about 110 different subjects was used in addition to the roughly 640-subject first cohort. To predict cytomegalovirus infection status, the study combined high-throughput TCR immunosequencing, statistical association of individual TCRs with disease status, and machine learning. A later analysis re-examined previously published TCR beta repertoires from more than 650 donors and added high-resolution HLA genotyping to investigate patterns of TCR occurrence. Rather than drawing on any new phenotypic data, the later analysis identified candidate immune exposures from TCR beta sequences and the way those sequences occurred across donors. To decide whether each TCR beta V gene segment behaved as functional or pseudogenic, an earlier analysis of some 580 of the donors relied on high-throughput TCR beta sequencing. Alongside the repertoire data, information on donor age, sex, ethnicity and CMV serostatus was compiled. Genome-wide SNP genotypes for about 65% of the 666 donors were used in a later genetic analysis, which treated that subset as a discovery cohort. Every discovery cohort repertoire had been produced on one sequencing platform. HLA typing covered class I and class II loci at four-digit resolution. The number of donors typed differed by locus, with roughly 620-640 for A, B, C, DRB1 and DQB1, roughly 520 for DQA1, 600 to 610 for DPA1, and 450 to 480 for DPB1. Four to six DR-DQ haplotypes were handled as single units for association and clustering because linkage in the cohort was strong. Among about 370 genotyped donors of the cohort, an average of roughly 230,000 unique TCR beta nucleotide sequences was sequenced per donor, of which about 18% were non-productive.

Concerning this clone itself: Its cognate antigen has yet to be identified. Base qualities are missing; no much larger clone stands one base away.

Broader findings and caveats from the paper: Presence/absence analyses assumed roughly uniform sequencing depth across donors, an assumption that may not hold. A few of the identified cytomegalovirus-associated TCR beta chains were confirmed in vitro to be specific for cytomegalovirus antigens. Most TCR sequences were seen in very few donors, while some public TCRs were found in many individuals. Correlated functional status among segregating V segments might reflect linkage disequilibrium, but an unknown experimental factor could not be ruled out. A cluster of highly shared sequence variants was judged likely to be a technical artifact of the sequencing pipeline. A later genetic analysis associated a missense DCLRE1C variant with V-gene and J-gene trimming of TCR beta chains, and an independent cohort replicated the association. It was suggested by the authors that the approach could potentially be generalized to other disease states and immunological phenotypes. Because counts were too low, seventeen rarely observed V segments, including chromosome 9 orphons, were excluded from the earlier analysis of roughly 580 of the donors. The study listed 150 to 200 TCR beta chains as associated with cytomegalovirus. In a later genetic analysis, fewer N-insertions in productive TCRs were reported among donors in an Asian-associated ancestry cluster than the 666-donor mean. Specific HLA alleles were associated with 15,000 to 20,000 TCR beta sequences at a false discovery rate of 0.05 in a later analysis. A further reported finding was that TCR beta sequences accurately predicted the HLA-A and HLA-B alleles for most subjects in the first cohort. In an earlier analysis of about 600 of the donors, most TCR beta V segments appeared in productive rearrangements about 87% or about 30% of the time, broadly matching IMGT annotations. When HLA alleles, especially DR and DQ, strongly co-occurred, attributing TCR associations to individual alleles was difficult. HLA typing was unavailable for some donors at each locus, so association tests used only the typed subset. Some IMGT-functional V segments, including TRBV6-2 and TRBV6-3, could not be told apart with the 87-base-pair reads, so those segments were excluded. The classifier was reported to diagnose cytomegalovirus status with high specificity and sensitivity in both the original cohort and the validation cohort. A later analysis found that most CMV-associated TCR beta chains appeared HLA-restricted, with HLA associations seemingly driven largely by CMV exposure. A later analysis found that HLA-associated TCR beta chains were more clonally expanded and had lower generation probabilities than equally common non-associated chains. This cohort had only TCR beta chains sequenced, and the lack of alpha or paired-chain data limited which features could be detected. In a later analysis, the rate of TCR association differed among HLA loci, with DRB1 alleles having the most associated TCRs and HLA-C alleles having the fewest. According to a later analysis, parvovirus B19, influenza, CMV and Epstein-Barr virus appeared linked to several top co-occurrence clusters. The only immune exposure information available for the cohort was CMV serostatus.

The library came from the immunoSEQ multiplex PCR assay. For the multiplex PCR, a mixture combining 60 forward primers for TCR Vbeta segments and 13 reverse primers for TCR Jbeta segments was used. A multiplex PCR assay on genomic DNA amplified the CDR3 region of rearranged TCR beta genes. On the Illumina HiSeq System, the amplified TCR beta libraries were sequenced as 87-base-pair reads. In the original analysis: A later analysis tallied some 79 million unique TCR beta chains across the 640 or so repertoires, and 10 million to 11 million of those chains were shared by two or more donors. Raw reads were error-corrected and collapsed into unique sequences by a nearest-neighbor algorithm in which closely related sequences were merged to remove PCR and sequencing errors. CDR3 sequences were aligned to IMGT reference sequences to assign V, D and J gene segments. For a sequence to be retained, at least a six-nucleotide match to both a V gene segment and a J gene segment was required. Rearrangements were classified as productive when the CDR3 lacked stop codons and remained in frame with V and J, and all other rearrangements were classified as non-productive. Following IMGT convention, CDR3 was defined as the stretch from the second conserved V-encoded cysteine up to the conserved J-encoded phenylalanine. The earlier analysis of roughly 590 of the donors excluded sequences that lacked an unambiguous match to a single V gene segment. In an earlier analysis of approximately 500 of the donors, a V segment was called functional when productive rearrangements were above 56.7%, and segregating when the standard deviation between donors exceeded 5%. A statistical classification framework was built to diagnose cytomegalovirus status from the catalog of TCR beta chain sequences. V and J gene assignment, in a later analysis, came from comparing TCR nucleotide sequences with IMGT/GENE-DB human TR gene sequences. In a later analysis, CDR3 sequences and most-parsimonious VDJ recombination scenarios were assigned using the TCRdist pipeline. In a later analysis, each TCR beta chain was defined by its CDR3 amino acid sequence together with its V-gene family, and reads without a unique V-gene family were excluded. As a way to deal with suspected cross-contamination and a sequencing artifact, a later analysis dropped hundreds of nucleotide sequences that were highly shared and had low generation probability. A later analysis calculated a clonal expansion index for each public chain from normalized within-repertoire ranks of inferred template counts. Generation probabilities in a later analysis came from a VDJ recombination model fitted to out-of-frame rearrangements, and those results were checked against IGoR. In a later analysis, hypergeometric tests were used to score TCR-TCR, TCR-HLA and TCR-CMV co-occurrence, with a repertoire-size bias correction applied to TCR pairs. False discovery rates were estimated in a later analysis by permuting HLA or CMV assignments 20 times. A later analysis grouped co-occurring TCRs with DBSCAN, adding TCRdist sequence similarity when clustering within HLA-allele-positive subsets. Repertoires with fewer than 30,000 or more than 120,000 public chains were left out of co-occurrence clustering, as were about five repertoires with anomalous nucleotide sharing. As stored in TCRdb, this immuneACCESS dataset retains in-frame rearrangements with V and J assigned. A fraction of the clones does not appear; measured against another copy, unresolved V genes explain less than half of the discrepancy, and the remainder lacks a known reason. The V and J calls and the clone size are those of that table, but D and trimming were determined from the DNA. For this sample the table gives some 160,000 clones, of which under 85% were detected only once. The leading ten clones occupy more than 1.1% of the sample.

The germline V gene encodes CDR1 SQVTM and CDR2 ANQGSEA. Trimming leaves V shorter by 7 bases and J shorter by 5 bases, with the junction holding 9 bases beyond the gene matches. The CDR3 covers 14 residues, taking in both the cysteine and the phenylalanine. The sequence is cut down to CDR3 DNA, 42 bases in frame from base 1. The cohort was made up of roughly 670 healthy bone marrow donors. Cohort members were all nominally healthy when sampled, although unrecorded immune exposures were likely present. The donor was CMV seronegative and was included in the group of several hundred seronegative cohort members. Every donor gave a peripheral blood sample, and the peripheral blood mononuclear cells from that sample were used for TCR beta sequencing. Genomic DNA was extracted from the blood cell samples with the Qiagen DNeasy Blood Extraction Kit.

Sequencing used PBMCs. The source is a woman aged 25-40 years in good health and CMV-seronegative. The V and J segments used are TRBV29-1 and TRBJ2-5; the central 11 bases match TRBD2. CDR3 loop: CSASGGQWDETQYF. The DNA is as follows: TGCAGCGCTAGCGGGGGGCAATGGGACGAGACCCAGTACTTC.